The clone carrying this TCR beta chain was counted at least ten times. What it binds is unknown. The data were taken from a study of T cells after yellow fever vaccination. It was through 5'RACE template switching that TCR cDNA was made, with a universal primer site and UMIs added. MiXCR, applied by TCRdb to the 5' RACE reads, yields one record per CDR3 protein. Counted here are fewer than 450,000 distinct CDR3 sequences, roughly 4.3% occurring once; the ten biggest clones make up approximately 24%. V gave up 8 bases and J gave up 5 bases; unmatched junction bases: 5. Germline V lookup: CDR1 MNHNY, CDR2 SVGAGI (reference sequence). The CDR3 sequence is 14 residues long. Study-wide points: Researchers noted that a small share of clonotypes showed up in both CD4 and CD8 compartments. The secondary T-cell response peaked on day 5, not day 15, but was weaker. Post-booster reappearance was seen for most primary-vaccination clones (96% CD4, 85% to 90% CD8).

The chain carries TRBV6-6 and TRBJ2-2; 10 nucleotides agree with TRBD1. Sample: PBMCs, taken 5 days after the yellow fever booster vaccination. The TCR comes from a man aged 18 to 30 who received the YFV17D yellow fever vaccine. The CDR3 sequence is CASGGQGLTGELFF. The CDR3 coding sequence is TGTGCCAGCGGGGGACAGGGGTTAACCGGGGAGCTGTTTTTT.